This paragraph reports one TCR beta chain. This sample is part of a study of blood T cell repertoires in COVID-19. Study at large: PBMCs, B-cell-depleted T cells, or T cells provided the cDNA or gDNA that made up the material.

From germline, CDR1 is KGHDR and CDR2 SFDVKD. The CDR3 loop spans 16 amino acids. The trim removed 3 bases at V and 5 bases at J, leaving 9 bases unmatched. The protocol was immunoSEQ multiplex PCR, while the TCRdb copy is restricted to in-frame clones and leaves out a portion. The repertoire includes over 90,000 clones, about 92% of them detected once, and roughly 17% sits in the top ten. The rearrangement uses TRBV24-1 and TRBJ2-5, with 9 positions matching TRBD2. This TCR derives from a woman over 75 in a cohort sampled during active COVID-19. The specimen sequenced was peripheral blood. CDR3: CATSDIAREGGETQYF. CDR3 coding DNA: TGTGCCACCAGTGATATCGCGCGGGAGGGTGGGGAGACCCAGTACTTC.